Each of the 29 T cell receptor beta chains below was sequenced from the same sample in a study of cytomegalovirus exposure and HLA in healthy donors. Repertoires were generated with immunoSEQ multiplex PCR, while TCRdb's copy carries only in-frame clones and drops some. Here the sample spans over 150,000 clones, roughly 84% being singletons. Specimen: PBMCs. Receptors were obtained from a young woman in good health and CMV-seropositive.

The J gene is TRBJ2-1, the V gene TRBV25-1; D possibly corresponds to TRBD2 (6 bases). There are 16 residues in the CDR3. Germline V lookup: CDR1 MGHDK, CDR2 SYGVNS. V was trimmed by 7 bases and J by 3 bases, leaving 19 bases between them. CDR3 loop: CASTPPGTGLYNEQFF. The DNA for the CDR3 is TGTGCCAGCACCCCTCCCGGGACTGGGCTCTACAATGAGCAGTTCTTC.

This clone was counted between two and nine times. This chain connects TRBV5-1 to TRBJ1-6; no firm D call. CDR1 SGHRS and CDR2 YFSETQ come from the germline V gene. CDR3 size: 16 residues. Trimming shortened V by 4 bases and J by 7 bases, and 18 bases separated the two germline ends. CDR3 nucleotide sequence: TGCGCCAGCAGCCCAAGCGGTGAACCCCAAAATTCACCCCTCCACTTT. This gives the protein CASSPSGEPQNSPLHF.

The chain recombines TRBV2 with TRBJ1-3, with no clear D. There are 14 residues in the CDR3. Looked up from germline, CDR1 is SNHLY and CDR2 is FYNNEI. Trimming stripped 5 bases from V and 1 base from J, with 9 bases between. This chain's CDR3 is CASSPYKSGNTIYF. The CDR3 DNA reads TGTGCCAGCAGTCCATACAAGTCTGGAAACACCATATATTTT.

This clone was counted a few times. The rearrangement joins TRBV5-6 to TRBJ1-1, with 8 bases aligning to TRBD1. CDR3 length: 14 amino acids. Losses at the gene ends were 2 bases for V and 4 bases for J; bases not matched to a gene: 4. Germline CDR1 is SGHDT and CDR2 is YYEEEE. CDR3 DNA: TGTGCCAGCAGCTTACAGGACAGGGCCACTGAAGCTTTCTTT. Protein product: CASSLQDRATEAFF.

The chain is built from TRBV7-2 and TRBJ2-3, with a possible D match to TRBD1 (6 bases). The germline V gene has CDR1 SGHTA and CDR2 FQGNSA. Trimming left V 1 base short and J 6 bases short, with 14 bases between. The CDR3 consists of 15 residues. CDR3 bases: TGTGCCAGCAGCTTAGTTCGGGACACGTGGGATACGCAGTATTTT. Protein: CASSLVRDTWDTQYF.

The chain has TRBV30 and TRBJ2-1; 8 positions match TRBD2. The CDR3 consists of 16 residues. Losses at the gene ends were 3 bases for V and 5 bases for J; bases not matched to a gene: 12. Per germline, CDR1 GTSNPN and CDR2 SVGIG (reference sequence). The CDR3 reads CAWRGLRRGANNEQFF. The CDR3 bases are TGTGCCTGGAGGGGCCTCCGGCGGGGGGCCAACAATGAGCAGTTCTTC.

The chain combines TRBV25-1 with TRBJ1-2, with D unclear. Trimming stripped 4 bases from V and 4 bases from J, with 7 bases between. The CDR3 sequence is 12 residues long. CDR1 and CDR2 (germline): MGHDK, SYGVNS. CDR3 DNA sequence: TGTGCCAGCAGTGTCTCGGGCTATGGCTACACCTTC. Translated: CASSVSGYGYTF.

The chain joins TRBV6-1 to TRBJ2-1; TRBD1 might be the D (5 bases). Between the trimmed V and J ends, which lost 2 bases and 8 bases, there was a span of 19 bases. The CDR3 length is 16 residues. Germline V gene lookup returns CDR1 MNHNS and CDR2 SASEGT. CDR3 DNA sequence: TGTGCCAGCAGTGAATTAGGGGCTCCGAATCGGGATGAGCAGTTCTTC. Its translation is CASSELGAPNRDEQFF.

The chain uses TRBV7-4 and TRBJ2-7, with D perhaps matching TRBD2 (5 bases). V was cut by 5 bases and J by 6 bases, with 14 bases left in between. Germline loops: CDR1 SGHVT, CDR2 SQSDAQ. This CDR3 has 13 residues. This CDR3 reads CASSPDGRGEQYF. The CDR3 bases are TGTGCCAGCAGCCCAGACGGCCGGGGCGAGCAGTACTTC.

This rearrangement joins TRBV4-2 to TRBJ2-3; TRBD2 aligns across 16 bases. The CDR3 has 18 residues. Germline V gene sequence: CDR1 LGHNA, CDR2 YNFKEQ. J was trimmed by 1 base and V by 3 bases; bases with no gene match: 4. CDR3 sequence reads: CASSQGTSGGDGTDTQYF. CDR3 bases: TGTGCCAGCAGCCAGGGGACTAGCGGGGGGGATGGCACAGATACGCAGTATTTT.

This rearrangement joins TRBV5-6 to TRBJ2-2; D possibly corresponds to TRBD1 (5 bases). This CDR3 is 13 amino acids long. V lost 2 bases and J 6 bases, leaving 8 bases between the germline ends. CDR1 SGHDT and CDR2 YYEEEE come from the germline V gene. This CDR3 is CASSLRGPGELFF. Written as DNA, the CDR3 is TGTGCCAGCAGCTTAAGGGGCCCCGGGGAGCTGTTTTTT.

The chain joins TRBV5-1 to TRBJ1-1, with 7 bases matching TRBD1. In germline, CDR1 is SGHRS, CDR2 YFSETQ. V shed 4 bases and J 4 bases; nucleotides not matched to a gene: 10. The CDR3 totals 15 residues. The CDR3 region is CASSRSTGTVTEAFF. CDR3 DNA sequence: TGCGCCAGCAGCCGATCGACAGGGACGGTCACTGAAGCTTTCTTT. Supplemented by reference TRBV5-1 and TRBJ1-1, the full variable domain reads KAGVTQTPRYLIKTRGQQVTLSCSPISGHRSVSWYQQTPGQGLQFLFEYFSETQRNKGNFPGRFSGRQFSNSRSEMNVSTLELGDSALYLCASSRSTGTVTEAFFGQGTRLTVV.

The chain combines TRBV4-3 with TRBJ1-4; D might be TRBD1 (6 bases). Trimming took off 0 bases at V and 5 bases at J, with 10 bases between the two ends. CDR3 length equals 15 residues. In germline, CDR1 is LGHNA, CDR2 YSLEER. The chain's CDR3 is CASSQDTGSNEKLFF. CDR3 nucleotide sequence: TGCGCCAGCAGCCAAGATACAGGGTCAAATGAAAAACTGTTTTTT.

The chain combines TRBV7-3 with TRBJ2-7, with TRBD1 as a possible D gene (6 bases). Per germline, CDR1 SGHTA and CDR2 FQGTGA. The V end was cut by 2 bases, the J end by 5 bases, with 16 bases between. The CDR3 runs 15 residues. In DNA form, the CDR3 reads TGTGCCAGCAGCTTAGAACAGGGATCCAGCCACGAGCAGTACTTC. Translating gives CASSLEQGSSHEQYF.

The genes are TRBV6-1 and TRBJ1-6; 11 bases match TRBD1. Germline lookup yields CDR1 MNHNS and CDR2 SASEGT. The J segment lost 9 bases and the V segment lost 6 bases, leaving 1 base of the junction unmatched. CDR3 length equals 13 residues. Here the CDR3 reads CASSGQGASPLHF. CDR3 DNA: TGTGCCAGCAGCGGACAGGGGGCTTCACCCCTCCACTTT.

The rearrangement links TRBV11-2 to TRBJ2-7, with TRBD1 matching 7 bases. V trimming: 8 bases; J trimming: 7 bases; junction bases outside the gene matches: 14. There are 14 residues in the CDR3. Germline loops: CDR1 SGHAT, CDR2 FQNNGV. CDR3 sequence reads: CASHKGAGEGEQYF. As DNA, the CDR3 is TGTGCCAGCCACAAGGGGGCAGGGGAAGGGGAGCAGTACTTC.

The V call is TRBV6-5, the J call TRBJ1-4; perhaps TRBD1 as D (6 bases). CDR3 length equals 15 residues. CDR1 is MNHEY and CDR2 is SVGAGI in the germline V gene. Trimming took off 0 bases at V and 8 bases at J, with 13 bases between the two ends. CDR3 sequence: CASSYSLGAREKLFF. The CDR3 DNA sequence: TGTGCCAGCAGTTACTCGCTGGGGGCTAGAGAAAAACTGTTTTTT.

The chain has TRBV28 and TRBJ1-2; D possibly corresponds to TRBD1 (5 bases). CDR1 MDHEN and CDR2 SYDVKM come from the germline V gene. The CDR3 runs to 13 residues. The V end was cut by 4 bases, the J end by 1 base, with 7 bases between. The CDR3 bases are TGTGCCAGCAGTTGGGGCGGTAACTATGGCTACACCTTC. Residues: CASSWGGNYGYTF.

CDR3 DNA sequence: TGTGCCAGTAGGTTCCGGCGGGTTAATCAGCCCCAGCATTTT. As protein: CASRFRRVNQPQHF. The chain joins TRBV19 to TRBJ1-5; D unclear. With 6 bases removed from V and 4 bases from J, the gap between germline ends came to 13 bases. From germline, CDR1 is LNHDA and CDR2 SQIVND (reference sequence). This CDR3 has 14 residues.

V is TRBV9 and J is TRBJ2-7, with 12 bases matching TRBD2. The CDR3 covers 15 residues. The germline V gene has CDR1 SGDLS and CDR2 YYNGEE. J was trimmed by 6 bases and V by 0 bases; bases with no gene match: 4. This chain's CDR3 is CASSVAPSGGGEQYF. The CDR3 nucleotides are TGTGCCAGCAGCGTAGCTCCTAGCGGGGGGGGCGAGCAGTACTTC.

The rearrangement joins TRBV28 to TRBJ1-2; D is perhaps TRBD1 (5 bases). Trimming removed 5 bases from V and 0 bases from J, with 13 bases in between. Germline-derived CDR1 and CDR2 are MDHEN and SYDVKM. CDR3 size: 15 residues. CDR3 sequence (DNA): TGTGCCAGCAGTATCCCGCGGGGCCCTAACTATGGCTACACCTTC. Translation: CASSIPRGPNYGYTF.

The chain uses TRBV27 and TRBJ2-7, with 9 bases aligning to TRBD1. V gave up 4 bases and J gave up 4 bases; unmatched junction bases: 8. Germline V CDR1 and CDR2: MNHEY, SMNVEV (reference sequence). The CDR3 runs to 15 residues. DNA of the CDR3: TGTGCCAGCAGTTCCCATGGGACAGGGACTTACGAGCAGTACTTC. Translating it yields CASSSHGTGTYEQYF.

This clone turned up a few times. The chain has TRBV5-1 and TRBJ1-1; D gene ambiguous. Per the germline V gene, CDR1 is SGHRS and CDR2 is YFSETQ. The CDR3 length is 14 residues. With 0 bases removed from V and 7 bases from J, the gap between germline ends came to 13 bases. This CDR3 is CASSLVGWGVEAFF. CDR3 in DNA: TGCGCCAGCAGCTTGGTAGGATGGGGAGTTGAAGCTTTCTTT.

The V call is TRBV4-1, the J call TRBJ2-7; the D gene is possibly TRBD1 (5 bases). This CDR3 is built from 14 residues. The V end lost 1 base, the J end lost 5 bases, and 12 bases lay between the germline ends. CDR1 and CDR2 from the germline V gene are MGHRA and YSYEKL. The CDR3 spells CASSQVQVINEQYF. The CDR3 nucleotides are TGCGCCAGCAGCCAAGTACAGGTAATCAACGAGCAGTACTTC.

The chain combines TRBV9 with TRBJ1-6; D is ambiguous. V shed 4 bases and J shed 5 bases, with 10 bases lying between them. The CDR3 loop spans 14 amino acids. Germline lookup yields CDR1 SGDLS and CDR2 YYNGEE. The CDR3 here is CASSPTGDNSPLHF. For the CDR3, the DNA is TGTGCCAGCAGCCCGACCGGGGATAATTCACCCCTCCACTTT.

V and J are TRBV5-6 and TRBJ2-2; possibly TRBD2 for D (6 bases). CDR1 is SGHDT, CDR2 YYEEEE, per germline. The CDR3 loop spans 16 amino acids. V was cut by 7 bases and J by 5 bases, with 21 bases left in between. CDR3 DNA: TGTGCCAGCTCCATTTTGCGGGGCGCAAGGACCGGGGAGCTGTTTTTT. As protein: CASSILRGARTGELFF.

V usage is TRBV7-3 and J usage is TRBJ1-1; a possible D gene is TRBD1 (6 bases). V shed 5 bases and J shed 3 bases, with 10 bases lying between them. The CDR3 loop spans 13 amino acids. Germline lookup yields CDR1 SGHTA and CDR2 FQGTGA. CDR3: CASSPQGYTEAFF. For the CDR3, the DNA is TGTGCCAGCAGCCCTCAGGGGTACACTGAAGCTTTCTTT.

The chain recombines TRBV4-1 with TRBJ1-5; D may be TRBD1 (6 bases). Germline V gene lookup returns CDR1 MGHRA and CDR2 YSYEKL. The V and J ends lost 0 bases and 5 bases respectively, with 11 bases between them. This CDR3 has 15 residues. Here the CDR3 DNA reads TGCGCCAGCAGCCAAGATCGACAGGATTATCAGCCCCAGCATTTT. Translated: CASSQDRQDYQPQHF.

The chain employs TRBV5-4 and TRBJ1-6; D gene ambiguous. Germline V CDR1 and CDR2: SGHNT, YYREEE (reference sequence). With 0 bases removed from V and 5 bases from J, the gap between germline ends came to 9 bases. The CDR3 is 15 amino acids. CDR3 loop: CASSLGGVNNSPLHF. As DNA, the CDR3 is TGTGCCAGCAGCTTGGGAGGTGTCAATAATTCACCCCTCCACTTT.